This TCR beta chain came from a study of Graves' ophthalmopathy and Graves' hyperthyroidism. This clonotype showed up just a few times. CDR3 regions of TCR beta were amplified from RNA transcripts. In the first round, RT-PCR was carried out with HTBI primers, and a multiplex PCR formed the second round. TCRdb reanalysed the multiplex PCR reads using MiXCR and keeps one entry per CDR3 protein. The sample contains over 450,000 distinct CDR3 sequences, about an eighth of which appear only once. Trimming at V came to 4 bases and at J to 10 bases, leaving 15 bases not matched to a gene. There are 15 residues in the CDR3. Germline V gene sequence: CDR1 MNHNS, CDR2 SASEGT.

Source material: blood. This sequence was found in a woman in her thirties with Graves' ophthalmopathy. The rearrangement joins TRBV6-1 to TRBJ2-5; TRBD2 agrees at 7 bases. The CDR3 region has the DNA TGTGCCAGCAGTGCAGCGTCGCGGGGGAAGGGTAGCCAGTACTTC. This gives the protein CASSAASRGKGSQYF.